Listed below are T cell receptor beta chains from one sample, sequenced in a study of regulatory T cells in long-lasting Graves disease. TCRdb recomputed calls from the multiplex PCR reads with MiXCR, one row per CDR3 protein. Seen here are 310,000 or so distinct CDR3 sequences, roughly 21% observed once, and the top ten hold less than 35%. The sample consisted of peripheral blood mononuclear cells (PBMCs), taken when the disease was refractory, from a patient treated with antithyroid drugs. These receptors all stem from a female donor with Graves disease. CDR3s include the opening cysteine and the closing phenylalanine or tryptophan. A D gene is named only where the DNA matches it firmly. Size is stated for part of the rows, as once, few or many counts, or as a class when the clone is expanded.

j_call: TRBJ2-7; d_call: TRBD2; v_call: TRBV6-1; clone_size: few; cdr3_nt: TGTGCCAGCAGCCCCTTTGGAAGCGGGAACCCACCTTACGAGCAGTACTTC; cdr3_aa: CASSPFGSGNPPYEQYF
j_call: TRBJ1-1; d_call: NA; v_call: TRBV6-2/TRBV6-3; clone_size: many; cdr3_nt: TGTGCCAGCAGTTCCCCACACCGGTCCCGGGCCACTGAAGCTTTCTTT; cdr3_aa: CASSSPHRSRATEAFF
j_call: TRBJ2-5; d_call: TRBD2; v_call: TRBV7-9; clone_size: many; cdr3_nt: TGTGCCAGCAGCTTAGTACTAGCGGGAAACGAAGAGACCCAGTACTTC; cdr3_aa: CASSLVLAGNEETQYF
j_call: TRBJ2-7; d_call: NA; v_call: TRBV11-2; clone_size: NA; cdr3_nt: TGTGCCAGCAGCTTAGATGGGATCAGGGGGAGGGGGTACTACGAGCAGTACTTC; cdr3_aa: CASSLDGIRGRGYYEQYF
j_call: TRBJ2-6; d_call: TRBD1; v_call: TRBV7-9; clone_size: few; cdr3_nt: TGTGCCAGCAGCGTACAGGGGTCTGGGGCCAACGTCCTGACTTTC; cdr3_aa: CASSVQGSGANVLTF
j_call: TRBJ1-1; d_call: NA; v_call: TRBV18; clone_size: many; cdr3_nt: TGTGCCAGCTCACCACAGGGGTCGGGACTGGCTGAAGCTTTCTTT; cdr3_aa: CASSPQGSGLAEAFF
j_call: TRBJ1-1; d_call: NA; v_call: TRBV7-2; clone_size: NA; cdr3_nt: TGTGCCAGCAGCTTAAATCTATTTAGGGTGGAAGCTTTCTTT; cdr3_aa: CASSLNLFRVEAFF
j_call: TRBJ1-5; d_call: NA; v_call: TRBV7-9; clone_size: many; cdr3_nt: TGTGCCAGCAGCTTAATGTATAGCAATCAGCCCCAGCATTTT; cdr3_aa: CASSLMYSNQPQHF
j_call: TRBJ2-7; d_call: TRBD1; v_call: TRBV6-1; clone_size: few; cdr3_nt: TGTGCCAGCAGCCGGACCGGGACAGGGGGAGCCTACGAGCAGTACTTC; cdr3_aa: CASSRTGTGGAYEQYF
j_call: TRBJ2-7; d_call: TRBD1; v_call: TRBV5-1; clone_size: NA; cdr3_nt: TGCGCCAGCAGCTTGCAACAGGGGGGCGACGAGCAGTACTTC; cdr3_aa: CASSLQQGGDEQYF
j_call: TRBJ1-1; d_call: NA; v_call: TRBV3-1; clone_size: many; cdr3_nt: TGTGCCAGCAGCCCGGGACCTTCGGTTGAAGCTTTCTTT; cdr3_aa: CASSPGPSVEAFF
j_call: TRBJ1-1; d_call: NA; v_call: TRBV28; clone_size: many; cdr3_nt: TGTGCCAGCAGTTTGGGTAGCACTGAAGCTTTCTTT; cdr3_aa: CASSLGSTEAFF
j_call: TRBJ1-4; d_call: NA; v_call: TRBV28; clone_size: many; cdr3_nt: TGTGCCAGCAGTTTACCAGGGGACGGGATGATGTTT; cdr3_aa: CASSLPGDGMMF
j_call: TRBJ2-7; d_call: NA; v_call: TRBV28; clone_size: many; cdr3_nt: TGTGCCAGCAGTTTCCTGACTCCAGTAGAGCAGTACTTC; cdr3_aa: CASSFLTPVEQYF
j_call: TRBJ1-2; d_call: TRBD1; v_call: TRBV2; clone_size: many; cdr3_nt: TGTGCCAGCAGTGCTTCCGGGACAGGCTATGGCTACACCTTC; cdr3_aa: CASSASGTGYGYTF
j_call: TRBJ2-2; d_call: TRBD1; v_call: TRBV5-1; clone_size: NA; cdr3_nt: TGCGCCAGCAGCTTCTCTTCACAGGGGATCCCCGGGGAGCTGTTTTTT; cdr3_aa: CASSFSSQGIPGELFF
j_call: TRBJ2-1; d_call: TRBD1; v_call: TRBV13; clone_size: NA; cdr3_nt: TGTGCCAGCAGCCAGAGCGGGACAGGGGACATCAATGAGCAGTTCTTC; cdr3_aa: CASSQSGTGDINEQFF
j_call: TRBJ2-7; d_call: NA; v_call: TRBV9; clone_size: NA; cdr3_nt: TGTGCCAGCAGCGCGACAGTGACTTTTTCCTACGAGCAGTACTTC; cdr3_aa: CASSATVTFSYEQYF
j_call: TRBJ2-7; d_call: TRBD2; v_call: TRBV2; clone_size: NA; cdr3_nt: TGTGCCAGCAGCTGGGGGGGAGTACTAGCGGGGCAGTACTTC; cdr3_aa: CASSWGGVLAGQYF
j_call: TRBJ2-3; d_call: NA; v_call: TRBV6-2/TRBV6-3; clone_size: once; cdr3_nt: TGTGCCAGCAGTGAAGCGGCAGGGTACACAGATACGCAGTATTTT; cdr3_aa: CASSEAAGYTDTQYF
j_call: TRBJ2-7; d_call: NA; v_call: TRBV5-1; clone_size: many; cdr3_nt: TGCGCCAGCAGCGCACAGGGTATCATCTACGAGCAGTACTTC; cdr3_aa: CASSAQGIIYEQYF
j_call: TRBJ1-6; d_call: NA; v_call: TRBV7-9; clone_size: few; cdr3_nt: TGTGCCAGCAGCTTCGCGGGAACCCCGATTTCACCCCTCCACTTT; cdr3_aa: CASSFAGTPISPLHF
j_call: TRBJ2-3; d_call: NA; v_call: TRBV11-2; clone_size: NA; cdr3_nt: TGTGCCAGCAGCTTACTGTTACGGCTCCGCACAGATACGCAGTATTTT; cdr3_aa: CASSLLLRLRTDTQYF
j_call: TRBJ1-1; d_call: NA; v_call: TRBV19; clone_size: many; cdr3_nt: TGTGCCAGTAAGCCTGGGAGGGTCTGGCCTGAAGCTTTCTTT; cdr3_aa: CASKPGRVWPEAFF
j_call: TRBJ2-5; d_call: TRBD1; v_call: TRBV6-5; clone_size: NA; cdr3_nt: TGTGCCAGCAGTTACCCCCGAGGGACAGGGGACGAGACCCAGTACTTC; cdr3_aa: CASSYPRGTGDETQYF
j_call: TRBJ2-2; d_call: NA; v_call: TRBV5-1; clone_size: NA; cdr3_nt: TGCGCCAGCAGCTTGGCGATGACAGGACTGAACACCGGGGAGCTGTTTTTT; cdr3_aa: CASSLAMTGLNTGELFF
j_call: TRBJ1-1; d_call: TRBD1; v_call: TRBV30; clone_size: NA; cdr3_nt: TGTGCCTCAACTGAGGGACAGCTGAGGGTTGAAGCTTTCTTT; cdr3_aa: CASTEGQLRVEAFF